A selection of T cell receptor beta chains follows, all from one sample in a study of response to subunit inactivated influenza vaccine. TCRdb itself ran the RT-PCR reads through MiXCR, one entry per CDR3 protein. The sample lists 530,000 or so distinct CDR3 sequences; over 25% were seen once. The sequenced sample was CD4+ T cells sorted from PBMCs, obtained approximately 5 days after vaccination. The receptors shown here come from a man aged 50-59 years who received an inactivated influenza vaccine. Both conserved end residues are part of each CDR3. A D gene is named only where the DNA matches it firmly. Only some rows state a clone size, as once, few, many or a class for expanded clones.

V	length	size	D	J	CDR3	DNA
TRBV29-1	12	few	-	TRBJ2-5	CSVAGRSVTQYF	TGCAGCGTTGCCGGACGGTCAGTAACCCAGTACTTC
TRBV7-2	13	-	-	TRBJ2-5	CASSRGVQETQYF	TGTGCCAGCAGCCGAGGGGTACAAGAGACCCAGTACTTC
TRBV29-1	13	-	TRBD2	TRBJ2-3	CSVSGASTDTQYF	TGCAGCGTTAGCGGGGCTAGCACAGATACGCAGTATTTT
TRBV6-5	15	few	-	TRBJ1-6	CASSYSFMDGSPLHF	TGTGCCAGCAGTTACTCGTTCATGGACGGGTCACCCCTCCACTTT
TRBV20-1	16	many	-	TRBJ1-4	CSARPGGGPSNEKLFF	TGCAGTGCTAGACCTGGAGGAGGGCCAAGTAATGAAAAACTGTTTTTT
TRBV20-1	14	-	TRBD2	TRBJ2-3	CSVLLTSGTDTQYF	TGCAGTGTCCTCCTGACTAGCGGCACAGATACGCAGTATTTT
TRBV5-1	15	many	TRBD1	TRBJ2-1	CASSLFGTGDSEQFF	TGCGCCAGCAGCTTGTTTGGGACAGGGGATAGTGAGCAGTTCTTC
TRBV5-1	14	-	-	TRBJ2-4	CASSTDSAKNIQYF	TGCGCCAGCAGCACGGACTCAGCCAAAAACATTCAGTACTTC
TRBV7-7	15	-	-	TRBJ2-5	CASSRVSGDEETQYF	TGTGCTAGCAGCCGAGTCTCAGGGGATGAGGAGACCCAGTACTTC
TRBV20-1	12	-	-	TRBJ1-5	CSAAAGNQPQHF	TGCAGTGCGGCTGCAGGAAATCAGCCCCAGCATTTT
TRBV20-1	14	-	TRBD1	TRBJ2-5	CSAFPGTGDGTQYF	TGCAGTGCTTTCCCCGGGACAGGGGATGGTACCCAGTACTTC
TRBV24-1	14	few	TRBD1	TRBJ2-1	CATSPGGASNEQFF	TGTGCCACCAGTCCAGGGGGCGCGTCCAATGAGCAGTTCTTC
TRBV5-1	16	-	TRBD1	TRBJ2-7	CASSWGVGQGDYEQYF	TGCGCCAGCAGCTGGGGTGTGGGACAGGGGGACTACGAGCAGTACTTC
TRBV27	14	few	-	TRBJ1-6	CASSPGLLNSPLHF	TGTGCCAGCAGTCCGGGACTGTTGAATTCACCCCTCCACTTT
TRBV27	13	-	-	TRBJ2-7	CASSVQLSYEQYF	TGTGCCAGCAGCGTCCAACTCTCCTACGAGCAGTACTTC
TRBV4-3	16	-	TRBD1	TRBJ2-7	CASSQRTGRTVYEQYF	TGCGCCAGCAGCCAGAGGACAGGACGGACTGTCTACGAGCAGTACTTC
TRBV18	16	-	-	TRBJ2-1	CASSPAAPSTNNEQFF	TGTGCCAGCTCACCGGCCGCCCCCTCCACAAACAATGAGCAGTTCTTC
TRBV7-8	19	few	TRBD2	TRBJ2-1	CASTPRRLAGGPVYNEQFF	TGTGCCAGCACCCCTCGGCGACTAGCGGGGGGGCCAGTCTACAATGAGCAGTTCTTC